The 30 T cell receptor beta chains below were found in one sample sequenced in a study of cytomegalovirus exposure and HLA in healthy donors. With 60 Vbeta and 13 Jbeta primers, the PCR was carried out. The protocol was immunoSEQ multiplex PCR, while the TCRdb copy is restricted to in-frame clones and leaves out a portion. This table holds 150,000 to 200,000 clones, roughly 73% found once. The sequenced sample consisted of PBMCs. Receptors were obtained from a female donor in good health and CMV-seronegative.

V usage is TRBV5-1 and J usage is TRBJ1-5; D call uncertain. The CDR3 extends over 15 amino acids. The germline V gene has CDR1 SGHRS and CDR2 YFSETQ. V was clipped by 4 bases and J by 2 bases, with 13 bases between them. The CDR3 bases are TGCGCCAGCAGCCTGGTCGGGGATGGCAATCAGCCCCAGCATTTT. Residues: CASSLVGDGNQPQHF.

V and J are TRBV18 and TRBJ1-1; D call uncertain. The CDR3 spans 14 residues. Germline lookup yields CDR1 KGHSH and CDR2 LQKENI. The V gene lost 6 bases and the J gene lost 0 bases, with 11 bases spanning the gap. The CDR3 here is CASSPTVMNTEAFF. The CDR3 coding sequence is TGTGCCAGCTCGCCCACAGTGATGAACACTGAAGCTTTCTTT.

The sample holds one count of this clone. The J gene is TRBJ2-1, the V gene TRBV6-5, with D maybe TRBD2 (7 bases). The germline CDR1 and CDR2 sequences are MNHEY and SVGAGI. V was shortened by 0 bases and J by 7 bases, with 13 bases between the two germline ends. The CDR3 length is 15 residues. CDR3 protein: CASSYSGGGGNEQFF. CDR3 nucleotide sequence: TGTGCCAGCAGTTACTCAGGCGGGGGCGGGAATGAGCAGTTCTTC.

This chain connects TRBV7-3 to TRBJ1-4; a weak D match, TRBD1 (5 bases). This CDR3 comprises 13 residues. The ends were cut back, 2 bases at V and 8 bases at J, with 9 bases in the middle. Germline V gives CDR1 SGHTA, CDR2 FQGTGA. The CDR3, as DNA: TGTGCCAGCAGCTTATGGGGGGGAGAAAAACTGTTTTTT. It yields the protein CASSLWGGEKLFF.

The chain employs TRBV12-5 and TRBJ2-7; a possible D gene is TRBD1 (6 bases). The CDR3 runs 14 residues. In germline, CDR1 is LGHNT, CDR2 FRNRAP. With 7 bases removed from V and 3 bases from J, the gap between germline ends came to 16 bases. The CDR3 reads CASAPDRIGYEQYF. The CDR3 nucleotides read TGTGCTAGTGCTCCCGACAGGATCGGCTACGAGCAGTACTTC.

V is TRBV6-5 and J is TRBJ2-7; D is possibly TRBD2 (6 bases). Trimming removed 0 bases from V and 8 bases from J, with 14 bases in between. Looked up from germline, CDR1 is MNHEY and CDR2 is SVGAGI. The CDR3 runs 14 residues. The CDR3 sequence: CASSYSAWGEKQYF. The CDR3, as DNA: TGTGCCAGCAGTTACTCCGCCTGGGGGGAGAAGCAGTACTTC.

This clone was recorded a few times. Other DNA sequences in the sample encode the same CDR3. The genes are TRBV7-2 and TRBJ2-7, with 9 bases fitting TRBD1. The CDR3 covers 13 residues. The ends lost 3 bases at V and 5 bases at J; junction bases unmatched: 2. CDR1 is SGHTA, CDR2 FQGNSA, per germline. The DNA of the CDR3 is TGTGCCAGCAGCTTGCGGGACAGGGACGAGCAGTACTTC. This codes for CASSLRDRDEQYF. The complete variable domain, with remaining parts taken from reference TRBV7-2 and TRBJ2-7, reads GAGVSQSPSNKVTEKGKDVELRCDPISGHTALYWYRQSLGQGLEFLIYFQGNSAPDKSGLPSDRFSAERTGGSVSTLTIQRTQQEDSAVYLCASSLRDRDEQYFGPGTRLTVT.

This CDR3 is CAWSERRGGTGELFF. The CDR3 DNA reads as TGTGCCTGGAGTGAGCGTAGGGGAGGCACCGGGGAGCTGTTTTTT. This rearrangement joins TRBV30 to TRBJ2-2; D might be TRBD2 (6 bases). CDR3 length: 15 residues. Trimming shortened V by 1 base and J by 4 bases, and 13 bases separated the two germline ends. Germline CDR1 reads GTSNPN; CDR2 reads SVGIG (reference sequence).

The CDR3 sequence: CASSPPSLAGGPLEQFF. In DNA form, the CDR3 reads TGTGCCAGCTCACCGCCTTCTCTAGCGGGAGGGCCTCTTGAGCAGTTCTTC. The chain combines TRBV18 with TRBJ2-1, with 12 bases identical to TRBD2. J gave up 9 bases and V 3 bases, and 12 bases lay outside the gene matches. Germline V gives CDR1 KGHSH, CDR2 LQKENI. The CDR3 consists of 17 residues.

V usage is TRBV2 and J usage is TRBJ1-3; D not certain. This CDR3 is built from 15 residues. The V gene lost 1 base and the J gene lost 2 bases, with 9 bases spanning the gap. CDR1 and CDR2 from the germline V gene are SNHLY and FYNNEI. The CDR3 reads CASSEEEGAGNTIYF. Written as DNA, the CDR3 is TGTGCCAGCAGTGAAGAAGAGGGCGCTGGAAACACCATATATTTT.

The J gene is TRBJ1-5, the V gene TRBV5-1, with D hard to call. The V and J ends lost 1 base and 7 bases respectively, with 12 bases between them. In germline, CDR1 is SGHRS, CDR2 YFSETQ. The CDR3 totals 14 residues. The CDR3 sequence is CASSLRAGGQPQHF. CDR3 in DNA: TGCGCCAGCAGCTTGAGGGCAGGCGGGCAGCCCCAGCATTTT.

V is TRBV18 and J is TRBJ2-7; weak D call: TRBD2 (5 bases). Germline lookup yields CDR1 KGHSH and CDR2 LQKENI. This CDR3 spans 13 amino acids. V shed 3 bases and J shed 5 bases, with 11 bases lying between them. The CDR3 is CASSPRGNHEQYF. The CDR3 DNA is TGTGCCAGCTCACCGAGAGGGAACCACGAGCAGTACTTC.

The chain combines TRBV27 with TRBJ2-3, with D possibly matching TRBD2 (5 bases). CDR3 length: 13 amino acids. CDR1 and CDR2 from the germline V gene are MNHEY and SMNVEV (reference sequence). Trimming pared 5 bases from V and 4 bases from J, leaving 10 bases between. The CDR3 bases are TGTGCCAGCAGTCCGTCCGGGGCAGATACGCAGTATTTT. It translates to CASSPSGADTQYF.

The chain joins TRBV5-1 to TRBJ1-1; no reliable D call. This CDR3 has 11 residues. Trimming took 6 bases from V and 1 from J, leaving 4 bases between them. Germline V gene sequence: CDR1 SGHRS, CDR2 YFSETQ. The CDR3 nucleotides are TGCGCCAGCATGGCGAACACTGAAGCTTTCTTT. This sequence encodes CASMANTEAFF.

The chain joins TRBV6-1 to TRBJ1-2; 7 positions match TRBD1. This CDR3 comprises 14 residues. Germline assignment: CDR1 MNHNS and CDR2 SASEGT. V shed 7 bases, J shed 1 base, and the junction held 6 bases outside the gene matches. The CDR3 DNA follows: TGTGCCAGCACCCCGACAGGGCTTAACTATGGCTACACCTTC. Its protein product is CASTPTGLNYGYTF.

This clone was recorded only once. The J gene is TRBJ2-1, the V gene TRBV27; maybe TRBD2 (6 bases). The CDR3 sequence is 17 residues long. The germline V and J ends were trimmed by 6 bases and 5 bases, with 23 bases remaining between them. Germline CDR1 MNHEY, CDR2 SMNVEV (reference sequence). The CDR3 region has the DNA TGTGCCAGCAGGAGTAGAGTCCGGGAGTGGGGGGACAATGAGCAGTTCTTC. Translated: CASRSRVREWGDNEQFF.

The genes are TRBV7-3 and TRBJ2-3, with a tentative D call TRBD2 (6 bases). The V gene's germline CDR1 is SGHTA and CDR2 FQGTGA. The V and J ends lost 4 bases and 0 bases respectively, with 14 bases between them. The CDR3 has 16 residues. The CDR3 loop reads CASSSVVGGSTDTQYF. In DNA, the CDR3 is TGTGCCAGCAGCTCCGTTGTCGGGGGTAGCACAGATACGCAGTATTTT.

Points on this clone: Its ends do not fully match the called genes, so a read error is possible. The chain couples TRBV7-7 to TRBJ2-7, with a tentative D call TRBD2 (5 bases). The V gene's germline CDR1 is SSHAT and CDR2 FNYEAQ (reference sequence). CDR3 length: 13 amino acids. CDR3 bases: TGTGCTAGCAGCCCCCCGGGGTCGTACGAGCAGTACTTC. As protein: CASSPPGSYEQYF.

The V call is TRBV6-5, the J call TRBJ1-5; D is undetermined. CDR3 size: 13 residues. Trimming cost V 7 bases and J 1 base, with 8 bases left between them. CDR1 MNHEY and CDR2 SVGAGI come from the germline V gene. For the CDR3, the DNA is TGTGCCAGCACTAGAGGGAGCAATCAGCCCCAGCATTTT. It encodes CASTRGSNQPQHF.

This clone was found once. The chain employs TRBV14 and TRBJ2-7, with D tentatively TRBD1 (5 bases). The germline V gene encodes CDR1 SGHDN and CDR2 FVKESK. V lost 3 bases and J lost 9, with 15 bases in between. The CDR3 length is 13 residues. The CDR3 sequence: CASSHPGRSMQYF. CDR3 nucleotides: TGTGCCAGCAGCCACCCAGGGCGGTCGATGCAGTACTTC.

The rearrangement joins TRBV5-8 to TRBJ1-1; 9 nucleotides match TRBD1. V shed 2 bases, J shed 4 bases, and the junction held 6 bases outside the gene matches. CDR1 and CDR2 from the germline V gene are SGHTS and YDEGEE. The CDR3 is 15 amino acids. Written as DNA, the CDR3 is TGTGCCAGCAGCTTCCCGTACAGGGGGCCCACTGAAGCTTTCTTT. Encoded protein: CASSFPYRGPTEAFF.

The rearrangement links TRBV14 to TRBJ1-2; no definite D call. With 1 base removed from V and 9 bases from J, the gap between germline ends came to 12 bases. Per germline, CDR1 SGHDN and CDR2 FVKESK. This CDR3 comprises 13 residues. DNA of the CDR3: TGTGCCAGCAGCCAAGTGGCGAGAGCGAGCTACACCTTC. Protein sequence: CASSQVARASYTF.

This clone was detected only a few times. J is TRBJ1-4 and V is TRBV4-3; 11 nucleotides line up with TRBD1. CDR3 size: 19 residues. Trimming cost V 0 bases and J 2 bases; bases outside gene matches: 8. Looked up from germline, CDR1 is LGHNA and CDR2 is YSLEER. CDR3 DNA: TGCGCCAGCAGCCAAGAAGTCGGACAGGGGGCGCTGACTAATGAAAAACTGTTTTTT. Translated: CASSQEVGQGALTNEKLFF.

The chain is built from TRBV15 and TRBJ2-3; TRBD2 aligns across 9 bases. Germline values: CDR1 LNHNV, CDR2 YYDKDF (reference sequence). CDR3 size: 17 residues. The trim removed 0 bases at V and 6 bases at J, leaving 10 bases unmatched. CDR3 region: CATSRDGGGGVGDTQYF. CDR3 DNA: TGTGCCACCAGCAGAGATGGCGGGGGGGGCGTAGGGGATACGCAGTATTTT.

J is TRBJ1-1 and V is TRBV28; maybe TRBD1 (5 bases). Germline V gene sequence: CDR1 MDHEN, CDR2 SYDVKM. Deletions cut 8 bases from V and 7 bases from J, with 14 bases between. The CDR3 totals 12 residues. This CDR3 reads CASVRRGFEAFF. The CDR3 nucleotides are TGTGCCAGCGTTCGAAGGGGATTTGAAGCTTTCTTT.

The CDR3 protein is CASSSTGGAQGYTF. The CDR3 region has the DNA TGCGCCAGCAGCTCCACGGGGGGGGCGCAGGGCTACACCTTC. J is TRBJ1-2 and V is TRBV5-1; possible D gene TRBD1, 6 bases. V lost 3 bases and J 8 bases, leaving 17 bases between the germline ends. The CDR3 extends over 14 amino acids. Germline lookup yields CDR1 SGHRS and CDR2 YFSETQ.

The chain joins TRBV30 to TRBJ2-5; no reliable D call. The V and J ends lost 4 bases and 2 bases respectively, with 11 bases between them. The germline gives CDR1 GTSNPN, CDR2 SVGIG (reference sequence). The CDR3 length is 13 residues. The CDR3 protein is CAWTLTRQETQYF. CDR3 nucleotides: TGTGCCTGGACCTTAACCAGGCAAGAGACCCAGTACTTC. The full variable domain, its missing parts supplied by reference TRBV30 and TRBJ2-5, is SQTIHQWPATLVQPVGSPLSLECTVEGTSNPNLYWYRQAAGRGLQLLFYSVGIGQISSEVPQNLSASRPQDRQFILSSKKLLLSDSGFYLCAWTLTRQETQYFGPGTRLLVL.

This clone was seen a handful of times. The rearrangement links TRBV19 to TRBJ1-5; 8 positions agree with TRBD1. The CDR3 contains 15 residues. CDR1 and CDR2 from the germline V gene are LNHDA and SQIVND (reference sequence). The V gene end was trimmed by 11 bases and the J gene end by 6 bases; junction bases not matched to a gene: 15. As DNA, the CDR3 is TGTGCCGTTGCCGGGACAGGTGGGCTCGTTCAGCCCCAGCATTTT. Translated, it gives CAVAGTGGLVQPQHF.

The chain combines TRBV7-9 with TRBJ2-1, with 9 positions matching TRBD1. Germline V lookup: CDR1 SEHNR, CDR2 FQNEAQ (reference sequence). The CDR3 runs to 16 residues. V dropped 4 bases and J dropped 5; count of bases not matched to a gene: 9. CDR3 in DNA: TGTGCCAGCAGCTGGGAGGTGGGACAGGGTAACAATGAGCAGTTCTTC. It yields the protein CASSWEVGQGNNEQFF. The variable domain in full, with the rest retrieved from reference TRBV7-9 and TRBJ2-1, is DTGVSQNPRHKITKRGQNVTFRCDPISEHNRLYWYRQTLGQGPEFLTYFQNEAQLEKSRLLSDRFSAERPKGSFSTLEIQRTEQGDSAMYLCASSWEVGQGNNEQFFGPGTRLTVL.

The rearrangement joins TRBV4-3 to TRBJ2-7, with 9 bases aligning to TRBD2. CDR3 length: 17 residues. Germline CDR1 LGHNA, CDR2 YSLEER. With 3 bases clipped from V and 1 base from J, the junction kept 10 bases outside the gene matches. The CDR3 nucleotides are TGCGCCAGCAGCCAGTCCGCGGGCGGGGGGGAATCCTACGAGCAGTACTTC. This codes for CASSQSAGGGESYEQYF.